The 11 T cell receptor beta chains listed next were all sequenced from one sample in a study of blood T cell repertoires in COVID-19 (dated by TCRdb to about 2020). Receptor amplification or capture employed the immunoSEQ multiplex PCR assay. TCRdb holds this immuneACCESS table with in-frame rearrangements only. Some clones are missing; in checked studies, unresolved V genes explain under half, and the rest has no known cause. The sample has around 150,000 clones on record, 81% of them singletons. Approximately 11% of the sample comes from the top ten. Material: peripheral blood. Source of these receptors: a man in his 60s with active or convalescent COVID-19.

The chain couples TRBV11-2 to TRBJ2-7; D is uncertain. Germline CDR1 and CDR2: SGHAT and FQNNGV. V lost 2 bases and J lost 0, with 8 bases in between. The CDR3 length is 14 residues. CDR3 loop: CASSLTVSSYEQYF. CDR3 bases: TGTGCCAGCAGCTTAACGGTTAGCTCCTACGAGCAGTACTTC.

This clone was seen a single time. The rearrangement uses TRBV7-3 and TRBJ2-7; tentative D call: TRBD2 (5 bases). Deletions cut 2 bases from V and 1 base from J, with 12 bases between. CDR1 and CDR2 (germline): SGHTA, FQGTGA. The CDR3 length is 15 residues. The CDR3: CASSLGSPTSYEQYF. DNA for the CDR3: TGTGCCAGCAGCTTAGGGAGTCCTACATCCTACGAGCAGTACTTC.

The J gene is TRBJ2-7, the V gene TRBV5-1; D remains ambiguous. Germline loops: CDR1 SGHRS, CDR2 YFSETQ. The CDR3 extends over 15 amino acids. V was cut by 4 bases and J by 0 bases, with 14 bases left in between. CDR3 sequence reads: CASSPGGSRSYEQYF. CDR3 nucleotides: TGCGCCAGCAGCCCGGGTGGCTCCCGCTCCTACGAGCAGTACTTC.

The CDR3 coding sequence is TGTGCCAGCAGCCTCCGAGGACTAGCGGGAGGTGAGCAGTTCTTC. Amino acid sequence: CASSLRGLAGGEQFF. V gene TRBV6-2 or TRBV6-3 combines with J gene TRBJ2-1; 14 bases are a match to TRBD2. Trimming removed 6 bases from V and 9 bases from J; junction bases left unmatched: 7. CDR1 is MNHEY and CDR2 is SVGEGT in the germline V gene. The CDR3 has 15 amino acids.

The gene calls are TRBV6-5 and TRBJ1-2; D is unresolved. The V end lost 0 bases, the J end lost 4 bases, and 6 bases lay between the germline ends. The V gene's germline CDR1 is MNHEY and CDR2 SVGAGI. CDR3 length equals 13 residues. The CDR3 coding sequence is TGTGCCAGCAGTTACTCTACAGTCTATGGCTACACCTTC. As protein: CASSYSTVYGYTF.

This chain connects TRBV4-2 to TRBJ2-5, with 16 bases that match TRBD2. From germline, CDR1 is LGHNA and CDR2 YNFKEQ. With V trimmed by 0 bases and J by 5 bases, 6 bases remained unmatched. This CDR3 has 18 amino acids. In DNA, the CDR3 is TGTGCCAGCAGCCAAGAGGGTGGGACTAGCGGGAGGGAGGAGACCCAGTACTTC. Translation: CASSQEGGTSGREETQYF.

CDR3 sequence reads: CAISEGDRGNSPLHF. Here the CDR3 DNA reads TGTGCCATCAGTGAAGGAGACAGGGGAAATTCACCCCTCCACTTT. The V and J genes are TRBV10-3 and TRBJ1-6; TRBD1 matches 8 bases. The V and J ends lost 3 bases and 7 bases, in that order; junction bases with no gene match: 5. CDR3 length: 15 residues. Germline CDR1 is ENHRY and CDR2 is SYGVKD.

The chain carries TRBV6-6 and TRBJ1-4; TRBD1 is a possible D gene (6 bases). CDR1 and CDR2 (germline): MNHNY, SVGAGI (reference sequence). Trimming cost V 6 bases and J 6 bases, with 14 bases left between them. The CDR3 length is 14 residues. Written as DNA, the CDR3 is TGTGCCAGCAGAGGGGGGGACGTGGATGAAAAACTGTTTTTT. This encodes CASRGGDVDEKLFF.

The chain carries TRBV29-1 and TRBJ1-2, with 8 nucleotides matching TRBD1. Trimming cost V 0 bases and J 6 bases; bases outside gene matches: 12. This CDR3 comprises 16 residues. CDR1 is SQVTM, CDR2 ANQGSEA, per germline. CDR3 DNA: TGCAGCGTTGAAGACGATCCAAGCAGGGGGCGGAATGGCTACACCTTC. Amino acids: CSVEDDPSRGRNGYTF.

The rearrangement joins TRBV3-1 (or the pseudogene TRBV3-2) to TRBJ1-6; 8 positions match TRBD1. The V segment lost 4 bases and the J segment 2 bases; nucleotides outside the gene matches: 7. Germline-derived CDR1 and CDR2 are LGHDT and YNNKEL (reference sequence). This CDR3 is built from 17 residues. The CDR3 reads CASSPRTGQTYNSPLHF. The CDR3 region has the DNA TGTGCCAGCAGCCCACGGACAGGGCAGACCTATAATTCACCCCTCCACTTT.

J is TRBJ1-2 and V is TRBV6-1, with D uncertain. Germline loops: CDR1 MNHNS, CDR2 SASEGT. The length of the CDR3 is 14 residues. The V and J ends lost 3 bases and 2 bases respectively, with 10 bases between them. The CDR3 loop is CASSDRGLNYGYTF. The CDR3 coding sequence is TGTGCCAGCAGTGATCGAGGGTTGAACTATGGCTACACCTTC.